This entry concerns a single TCR beta chain. These data are taken from a study of blood T cell repertoires in COVID-19. V lost 0 bases to trimming and J lost 2 bases, with 8 bases between them. Germline V CDR1 and CDR2: LNHDA, SQIVND (reference sequence). There are 15 residues in the CDR3. This table comes from immunoSEQ multiplex PCR, and its TCRdb copy is limited to in-frame clones, with some not included. The profile shows 60,000 to 75,000 clones, 70% to 85% of them singletons. What was sequenced was peripheral blood. The rearrangement uses TRBV19 and TRBJ2-1; D might be TRBD1 (6 bases). The TCR originated in a woman in her seventies with acute or convalescent COVID-19. CDR3 DNA: TGTGCCAGTAGTATAGAGGGGGCAGCCTACAATGAGCAGTTCTTC. Protein: CASSIEGAAYNEQFF.